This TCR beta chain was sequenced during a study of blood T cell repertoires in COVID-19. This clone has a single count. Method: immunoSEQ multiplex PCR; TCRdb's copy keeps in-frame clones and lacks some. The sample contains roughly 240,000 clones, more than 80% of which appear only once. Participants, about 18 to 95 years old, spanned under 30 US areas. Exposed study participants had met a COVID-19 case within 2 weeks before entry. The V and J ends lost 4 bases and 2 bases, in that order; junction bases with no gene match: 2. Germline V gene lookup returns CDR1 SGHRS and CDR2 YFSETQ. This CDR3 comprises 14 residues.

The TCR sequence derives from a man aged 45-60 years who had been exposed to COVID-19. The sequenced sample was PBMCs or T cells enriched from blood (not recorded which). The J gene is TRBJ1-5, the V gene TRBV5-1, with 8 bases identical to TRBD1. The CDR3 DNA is TGCGCCAGCAGCGCGGGACAGGGCAATCAGCCCCAGCATTTT. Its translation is CASSAGQGNQPQHF.